The 20 T cell receptor beta chains presented below share a single source sample, sequenced in a study of T cells in Graves' hyperthyroidism and ophthalmopathy. RNA transcripts provided the source from which TCR beta CDR3 regions were amplified. The primer set for the first-round RT-PCR of the TCR CDR3 was HTBI. From the multiplex PCR reads, TCRdb called clonotypes with MiXCR, one entry per CDR3 protein. The data hold 700,000 or so distinct CDR3 sequences, with about a sixth observed a single time. The sequenced sample consisted of blood. All receptors come from a man between 18 and 35 years old with Graves' hyperthyroidism.

The chain is built from TRBV2 and TRBJ1-2; D unresolved. This CDR3 comprises 14 residues. Trimming cost V 0 bases and J 5 bases, with 10 bases left between them. The germline V gene has CDR1 SNHLY and CDR2 FYNNEI. CDR3 sequence: CASSEAAAVYGYTF. For the CDR3, the DNA is TGTGCCAGCAGTGAAGCTGCCGCCGTTTATGGCTACACCTTC.

The chain joins TRBV5-1 to TRBJ1-1; the D gene is possibly TRBD1 (5 bases). V was cut by 3 bases and J by 1 base, with 10 bases left in between. CDR3 length equals 14 residues. The germline V gene encodes CDR1 SGHRS and CDR2 YFSETQ. Here the CDR3 DNA reads TGCGCCAGCAGCTCGGGACCGCGGAACACTGAAGCTTTCTTT. Translated, it gives CASSSGPRNTEAFF.

This clonotype was recorded many times. V gene TRBV12-3 or TRBV12-4 combines with J gene TRBJ2-5, with 10 bases identical to TRBD2. The CDR3 runs to 16 residues. V trimming: 5 bases; J trimming: 5 bases; junction bases outside the gene matches: 11. The CDR3 reads CASSPHGSGRFETQYF. The CDR3, as DNA: TGTGCCAGCAGTCCCCATGGTAGCGGGAGGTTTGAGACCCAGTACTTC.

As to this clonotype: The junction departs from germline at one end; a sequencing error may be responsible. The rearrangement uses TRBV6-6 and TRBJ1-1; D gene unclear. The CDR3 extends over 13 amino acids. Germline CDR1 and CDR2: MNHNY and SVGAGI (reference sequence). CDR3 sequence: CASSHNSLTEAFF. The CDR3 DNA sequence: TGTGCCAGCAGTCACAACAGCCTCACTGAGGCTTTCTTT.

The V gene is TRBV19, the J gene TRBJ2-7, with 8 bases aligning to TRBD1. This CDR3 has 14 amino acids. The ends lost 4 bases at V and 3 bases at J; junction bases unmatched: 5. In germline, CDR1 is LNHDA, CDR2 SQIVND (reference sequence). The CDR3 DNA reads as TGTGCCAGTAGTACAGGGGGCCAAATCTACGAGCAGTACTTC. It specifies CASSTGGQIYEQYF.

The V and J genes are TRBV28 and TRBJ2-4, with D possibly being TRBD1 (6 bases). The CDR3 is 14 residues long. In germline, CDR1 is MDHEN, CDR2 SYDVKM. The germline V and J ends were trimmed by 6 bases and 7 bases, with 16 bases remaining between them. The CDR3 sequence: CASRTTGQRNIQYF. As DNA, the CDR3 is TGTGCCAGCAGGACCACAGGGCAGAGGAACATTCAGTACTTC.

This clonotype was observed once. The chain couples TRBV11-3 to TRBJ2-1; D is unresolved. Trimming removed 3 bases at V and 5 bases at J, with 8 bases between. This CDR3 region has 13 residues. Germline CDR1 SGHNT, CDR2 YENEEA. For the CDR3, the DNA is TGTGCCAGCAGCTTCACCCTAAACAATGAGCAGTTCTTC. Translated, it gives CASSFTLNNEQFF.

This clonotype was seen a few times. J is TRBJ1-1 and V is TRBV7-8; D remains ambiguous. This CDR3 has 14 residues. Trimming shortened V by 4 bases and J by 9 bases, and 18 bases separated the two germline ends. Per germline, CDR1 SGHVS and CDR2 FQNEAQ. The CDR3 region has the DNA TGTGCCAGCAGCTCCAAGATGGTGTTTGAAAAAGCTTTCTTT. Its protein product is CASSSKMVFEKAFF.

The chain links TRBV5-1 to TRBJ1-1; 10 bases are a match to TRBD1. This CDR3 contains 15 residues. With V trimmed by 2 bases and J by 5 bases, 6 bases remained unmatched. Germline V gene data show CDR1 as SGHRS and CDR2 as YFSETQ. The CDR3 is CASSFTTGGSTEAFF. The DNA of the CDR3 is TGCGCCAGCAGCTTCACGACAGGGGGCTCGACTGAAGCTTTCTTT.

This clonotype was seen ten or more times. CDR3 bases: TGTGCCAGCAGCGTAGTAAGTGGGTCGGAGACCCAGTACTTC. It is translated as CASSVVSGSETQYF. This chain connects TRBV9 to TRBJ2-5; D is ambiguous. V lost 0 bases and J lost 5, with 11 bases in between. Germline loops: CDR1 SGDLS, CDR2 YYNGEE. The CDR3 loop spans 14 amino acids.

The chain joins TRBV20-1 to TRBJ1-6, with 9 positions matching TRBD1. This CDR3 is 14 amino acids long. The ends lost 2 bases at V and 6 bases at J; junction bases unmatched: 2. CDR1 DFQATT and CDR2 SNEGSKA come from the germline V gene (reference sequence). CDR3 DNA sequence: TGCAGTGCTAGACGGGGACAGGGTAATTCACCCCTCCACTTT. This codes for CSARRGQGNSPLHF.

The J gene is TRBJ2-1, the V gene TRBV19, with 13 bases fitting TRBD2. The junction had 11 bases not matched to a gene; V was cut back by 5 bases and J by 1 base. The CDR3 contains 19 residues. Germline loops: CDR1 LNHDA, CDR2 SQIVND (reference sequence). CDR3 protein: CASSPRTSGSMVSYNEQFF. CDR3 nucleotide sequence: TGTGCCAGTAGTCCGAGGACTAGCGGGAGTATGGTATCCTACAATGAGCAGTTCTTC.

This rearrangement joins TRBV28 to TRBJ1-4, with D possibly matching TRBD1 (6 bases). CDR3 length: 15 amino acids. V was cut by 6 bases and J by 10 bases, with 21 bases left in between. Per germline, CDR1 MDHEN and CDR2 SYDVKM. Written as DNA, the CDR3 is TGTGCCAGCAGCCCAAGACAGGTTGTGAACGGAAAACTGTTTTTT. Amino acid sequence: CASSPRQVVNGKLFF.

V gene TRBV7-2 combines with J gene TRBJ2-2; 10 positions agree with TRBD1. Germline trimming cut 5 bases from V and 3 bases from J; bases unmatched to any gene: 18. Germline CDR1 is SGHTA and CDR2 is FQGNSA. This CDR3 is 20 amino acids long. CDR3 nucleotides: TGTGCCAGCAGCCACCCACCGGGACAGGGGAAGGCGGTCGACACCGGGGAGCTGTTTTTT. Its translation is CASSHPPGQGKAVDTGELFF.

This clonotype was detected a few times. The V and J genes are TRBV20-1 and TRBJ2-5; weak D call: TRBD2 (6 bases). CDR1 is DFQATT, CDR2 SNEGSKA, per germline (reference sequence). The CDR3 is 13 residues long. V lost 8 bases and J 6 bases, leaving 19 bases between the germline ends. The CDR3 region is CSSLGTHHKTQYF. In DNA, the CDR3 is TGCAGTTCCCTCGGGACTCATCATAAGACCCAGTACTTC.

V usage is TRBV3-1 and J usage is TRBJ1-4, with 7 bases identical to TRBD1. The CDR3 is 14 amino acids. With 5 bases clipped from V and 7 bases from J, the junction kept 7 bases outside the gene matches. Looked up from germline, CDR1 is LGHDT and CDR2 is YNNKEL (reference sequence). CDR3 bases: TGTGCCAGCAGCTCGCCGGGACAGAGTGAAAAACTGTTTTTT. As protein: CASSSPGQSEKLFF.

This clonotype has just one count. The V call is TRBV5-1, the J call TRBJ1-5; maybe TRBD1 (6 bases). Germline V gives CDR1 SGHRS, CDR2 YFSETQ. There are 15 residues in the CDR3. Trimming removed 4 bases from V and 0 bases from J, with 11 bases in between. The DNA of the CDR3 is TGCGCCAGCAGCGTAGGGACAATTAGCAATCAGCCCCAGCATTTT. This codes for CASSVGTISNQPQHF.

This clonotype was detected many times. The genes are TRBV7-2 and TRBJ2-4, with 7 bases matching TRBD1. Trimming cost V 5 bases and J 7 bases; bases outside gene matches: 5. CDR3 length equals 13 residues. Germline V gene lookup returns CDR1 SGHTA and CDR2 FQGNSA. CDR3 loop: CASSPGQLNIQYF. The CDR3 bases are TGTGCCAGCAGCCCGGGACAGTTGAACATTCAGTACTTC.

This chain links TRBV12-3 or TRBV12-4 with TRBJ2-3; D not certain. The V gene lost 8 bases and the J gene lost 9 bases, with 15 bases spanning the gap. The CDR3 contains 12 residues. This CDR3 reads CASGPSAGTQYF. CDR3 bases: TGTGCCAGCGGACCCAGCGCCGGCACGCAGTATTTT.

The V gene is TRBV12-3 or TRBV12-4, the J gene TRBJ2-4, with 9 bases identical to TRBD1. The CDR3 is made up of 14 amino acids. V lost 5 bases, J lost 6 bases, and 5 bases stayed unmatched. The CDR3 protein is CASSPGTGINIQYF. The DNA for the CDR3 is TGTGCCAGCAGTCCCGGGACAGGGATAAACATTCAGTACTTC.